This T cell receptor (beta chain) stems from a study of cytomegalovirus exposure and HLA in healthy donors. Findings and caveats of the study: It was likely that a cluster of highly shared sequence variants was a sequencing artifact. Through in vitro validation, three CMV-associated chains were shown to be specific for CMV antigens. Follow-up analysis found HLA locus-dependent TCR association rates, highest for DRB1 and lowest for HLA-C.

Trimming cost V 6 bases and J 8 bases, with 17 bases left between them. CDR1 ENHRY and CDR2 SYGVKD come from the germline V gene. The CDR3 extends over 14 amino acids. To note about this clone: Its antigen remains unknown.

Primers for the PCR totalled 60 Vbeta and 13 Jbeta. Generated by immunoSEQ multiplex PCR, the TCRdb table keeps only in-frame clones and is missing some. The table lists approximately 170,000 clones, approximately 71% of them singletons. The chain has TRBV10-3 and TRBJ2-1; a possible D gene is TRBD1 (6 bases). Sequencing was performed on PBMCs. The clonotype was recovered from a woman aged 18-35 years in good health and CMV-seropositive. The CDR3: CAIRSMGAVDEQFF. CDR3 coding DNA: TGTGCCATCAGGAGCATGGGGGCGGTCGATGAGCAGTTCTTC.